Listed below are T cell receptor beta chains from one sample, sequenced in a study of Ad26.COV2.S vaccination and SARS-CoV-2 variants. Sequenced by immunoSEQ multiplex PCR; TCRdb stores in-frame clones only, minus some. The repertoire holds tens of thousands of clones, with approximately 81% as singletons. The sequenced sample was peripheral blood, obtained after recovery from COVID-19. Every receptor here comes from a human donor who had recovered from COVID-19. Both conserved end residues are part of each CDR3. A D gene is named only where the DNA matches it firmly. Only some rows state a clone size, as once, few, many or a class for expanded clones.

CDR3aa	CDR3nt	abundance	v_gene	d_gene	len	j_gene
CASSLDAHERKLFF	TGTGCCAGCAGTTTGGACGCTCATGAGAGAAAACTGTTTTTT	-	TRBV9	-	14	TRBJ1-4
CASSLVGQVGTEAFF	TGCGCCAGCAGCTTGGTCGGACAGGTGGGAACTGAAGCTTTCTTT	once	TRBV5-1	TRBD1	15	TRBJ1-1
CSASDLRDTMNSPLHF	TGCAGTGCTAGTGATCTCCGGGACACGATGAATTCACCCCTCCACTTT	-	TRBV20-1	-	16	TRBJ1-6
CASSLSAGVKVEQFF	TGTGCCAGCAGTTTATCAGCAGGGGTAAAAGTGGAGCAGTTCTTC	-	TRBV28	-	15	TRBJ2-1
CASSPSAVLTF	TGTGCCAGCAGCCCCTCGGCCGTCCTGACTTTC	-	TRBV11-3	-	11	TRBJ2-6
CASSIRQGKDTIYF	TGTGCCAGCAGCATCCGACAGGGGAAGGACACCATATATTTT	-	TRBV7-9	TRBD1	14	TRBJ1-3
CASSQEQTGGYGTQYF	TGTGCCAGCAGCCAAGAACAAACGGGAGGCTATGGTACGCAGTATTTT	-	TRBV4-2	TRBD2	16	TRBJ2-3
CASSLDHKPSNEQFF	TGTGCCAGCAGCCTGGATCATAAACCAAGCAATGAGCAGTTCTTC	-	TRBV5-8	-	15	TRBJ2-1
CATIGDNYGYTF	TGTGCCACCATAGGGGATAACTATGGCTACACCTTC	-	TRBV27	-	12	TRBJ1-2
CASNEFGTGNTEAFF	TGTGCCAGCAATGAATTTGGGACAGGAAACACTGAAGCTTTCTTT	-	TRBV2	TRBD1	15	TRBJ1-1
CASSDLTSGDTYEQYF	TGTGCCAGCAGTGATTTGACTAGCGGAGACACCTACGAGCAGTACTTC	-	TRBV25-1	TRBD2	16	TRBJ2-7
CASSPEGTQETQYF	TGTGCCAGCAGCCCCGAGGGGACGCAAGAGACCCAGTACTTC	-	TRBV7-8	-	14	TRBJ2-5
CASSQDGAKGTEAFF	TGTGCCAGCAGCCAAGACGGGGCTAAGGGCACTGAAGCTTTCTTT	-	TRBV3-1/TRBV3-2	-	15	TRBJ1-1
CASSPGQGAGNSPLHF	TGTGCCAGCAGCCCGGGACAGGGGGCAGGTAATTCACCCCTCCACTTT	-	TRBV7-3	TRBD1	16	TRBJ1-6
CASSAAGTGGLTEAFF	TGCGCCAGCAGCGCGGCCGGGACAGGGGGATTAACTGAAGCTTTCTTT	few	TRBV5-1	TRBD1	16	TRBJ1-1
CASSLAGAPSYEQYF	TGTGCCAGCAGCTTAGCGGGGGCTCCGTCCTACGAGCAGTACTTC	-	TRBV7-6	-	15	TRBJ2-7
CASSLGQGYNEQFF	TGTGCCAGCAGCTTGGGACAGGGGTACAATGAGCAGTTCTTC	-	TRBV7-6	TRBD1	14	TRBJ2-1
CASKRSRTGGSGANVLTF	TGCGCCAGCAAGCGGTCCAGGACAGGGGGCTCTGGGGCCAACGTCCTGACTTTC	-	TRBV4-3	TRBD1	18	TRBJ2-6
CASSLGGRREKLFF	TGTGCCAGCAGTTTAGGCGGGAGACGGGAAAAACTGTTTTTT	-	TRBV28	-	14	TRBJ1-4
CASRLRGARTEAFF	TGTGCCAGCAGGTTACGTGGGGCTAGAACTGAAGCTTTCTTT	many	TRBV27	-	14	TRBJ1-1
CASSESPQGEKLFF	TGCGCCAGCAGTGAGTCGCCCCAGGGGGAAAAACTGTTTTTT	-	TRBV10-1	-	14	TRBJ1-4
CASSISAISSHNEQFF	TGTGCCAGTAGTATTTCTGCAATATCATCTCACAATGAGCAGTTCTTC	few	TRBV19	-	16	TRBJ2-1
CASSRTYVPFF	TGTGCCAGCAGCCGGACGTATGTCCCGTTCTTC	once	TRBV28	-	11	TRBJ2-1
CASSSKGEKLFF	TGTGCCAGCAGTTCGAAAGGGGAAAAACTGTTTTTT	-	TRBV28	-	12	TRBJ1-4
CASSLLQRARDTQYF	TGTGCCAGCAGCTTATTACAACGGGCGCGGGATACGCAGTATTTT	-	TRBV7-8	-	15	TRBJ2-3
CASSLGGHGYTF	TGTGCCAGCAGCTTAGGGGGACATGGCTACACCTTC	-	TRBV2	-	12	TRBJ1-2
CASSLNNFAGYTF	TGTGCCAGCAGCTTAAATAACTTCGCTGGCTACACCTTC	once	TRBV7-2	-	13	TRBJ1-2
CATSDSGKDGYTF	TGTGCCACCAGTGACTCAGGGAAGGATGGCTACACCTTC	-	TRBV24-1	-	13	TRBJ1-2
CASRLQTDTEAFF	TGCGCCAGCAGACTCCAGACGGACACTGAAGCTTTCTTT	once	TRBV10-1	-	13	TRBJ1-1
CASSDLAGGETQYF	TGCGCCAGCAGCGACCTAGCGGGAGGCGAGACCCAGTACTTC	-	TRBV5-1	TRBD2	14	TRBJ2-5
CASSQDTADASTDTQYF	TGCGCCAGCAGCCAAGATACGGCGGACGCTAGCACAGATACGCAGTATTTT	-	TRBV4-3	-	17	TRBJ2-3
CASRPTSGRAQETQYF	TGTGCCAGTAGGCCGACTAGCGGGAGGGCTCAAGAGACCCAGTACTTC	-	TRBV19	TRBD2	16	TRBJ2-5
CASSDLVRVSGEQFF	TGTGCCAGCAGTGACTTGGTACGTGTTTCTGGTGAGCAGTTCTTC	-	TRBV6-4	-	15	TRBJ2-1
CASSVGTLGNTEAFF	TGTGCCAGCAGCGTAGGGACTTTGGGGAACACTGAAGCTTTCTTT	few	TRBV9	-	15	TRBJ1-1
CASSHRGASNQPQHF	TGTGCCAGTAGCCACAGGGGGGCTAGCAATCAGCCCCAGCATTTT	few	TRBV19	TRBD1	15	TRBJ1-5
CASSSFRGRHEQFF	TGTGCCAGTAGTAGTTTCAGGGGGCGGCATGAGCAGTTCTTC	-	TRBV19	TRBD1	14	TRBJ2-1
CATETGVDEKLFF	TGTGCCACCGAGACAGGGGTTGATGAAAAACTGTTTTTT	-	TRBV10-3	TRBD1	13	TRBJ1-4
CASSTSGSTDTQYF	TGTGCCAGTAGTACAAGCGGTAGCACAGATACGCAGTATTTT	-	TRBV19	-	14	TRBJ2-3
CASSSSRGQGNYGYTF	TGTGCCAGTAGTAGTTCTAGAGGACAGGGGAACTATGGCTACACCTTC	-	TRBV19	TRBD1	16	TRBJ1-2
CASSLIAGVGEKLFF	TGTGCCAGCAGCTTGATCGCAGGGGTCGGTGAAAAACTGTTTTTT	-	TRBV7-3	-	15	TRBJ1-4
CASSSLGLNQPQHF	TGTGCCAGCAGCTCCCTGGGGCTTAATCAGCCCCAGCATTTT	-	TRBV7-9	-	14	TRBJ1-5
CASSRGDQPQHF	TGTGCCAGTAGTCGGGGGGATCAGCCCCAGCATTTT	few	TRBV19	-	12	TRBJ1-5
CASSWGQGRDEQYF	TGTGCCAGCAGCTGGGGACAGGGAAGGGACGAGCAGTACTTC	-	TRBV5-4	TRBD1	14	TRBJ2-7